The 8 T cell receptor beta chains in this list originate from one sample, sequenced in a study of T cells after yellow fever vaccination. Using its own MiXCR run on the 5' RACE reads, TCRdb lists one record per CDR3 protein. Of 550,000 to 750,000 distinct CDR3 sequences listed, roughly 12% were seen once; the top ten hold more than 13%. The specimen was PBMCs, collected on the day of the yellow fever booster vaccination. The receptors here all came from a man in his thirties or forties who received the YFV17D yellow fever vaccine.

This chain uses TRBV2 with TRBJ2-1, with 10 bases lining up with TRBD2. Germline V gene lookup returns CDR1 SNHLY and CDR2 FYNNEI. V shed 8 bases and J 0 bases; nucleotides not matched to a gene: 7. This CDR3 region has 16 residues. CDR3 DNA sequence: TGTGCCAGCTGTACGGCTAGCGGGAGCTCCTACAATGAGCAGTTCTTC. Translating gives CASCTASGSSYNEQFF. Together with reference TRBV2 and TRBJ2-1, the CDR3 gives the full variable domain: EPEVTQTPSHQVTQMGQEVILRCVPISNHLYFYWYRQILGQKVEFLVSFYNNEISEKSEIFDDQFSVERPDGSNFTLKIRSTKLEDSAMYFCASCTASGSSYNEQFFGPGTRLTVL.

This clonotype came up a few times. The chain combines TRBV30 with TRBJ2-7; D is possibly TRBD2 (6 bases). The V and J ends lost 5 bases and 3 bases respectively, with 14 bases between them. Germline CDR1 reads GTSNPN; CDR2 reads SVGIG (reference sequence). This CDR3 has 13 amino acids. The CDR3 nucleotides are TGTGCCTGGGGGACTTCCAATGTCTACGAGCAGTACTTC. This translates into CAWGTSNVYEQYF. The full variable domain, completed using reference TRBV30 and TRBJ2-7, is SQTIHQWPATLVQPVGSPLSLECTVEGTSNPNLYWYRQAAGRGLQLLFYSVGIGQISSEVPQNLSASRPQDRQFILSSKKLLLSDSGFYLCAWGTSNVYEQYFGPGTRLTVT.

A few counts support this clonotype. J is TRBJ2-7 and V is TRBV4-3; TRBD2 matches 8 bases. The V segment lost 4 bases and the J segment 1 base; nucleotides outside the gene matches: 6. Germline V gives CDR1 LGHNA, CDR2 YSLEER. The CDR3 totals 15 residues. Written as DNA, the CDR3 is TGCGCCAGCAGCCCCCACCGACTAGCGTCCTACGAGCAGTACTTC. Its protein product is CASSPHRLASYEQYF.

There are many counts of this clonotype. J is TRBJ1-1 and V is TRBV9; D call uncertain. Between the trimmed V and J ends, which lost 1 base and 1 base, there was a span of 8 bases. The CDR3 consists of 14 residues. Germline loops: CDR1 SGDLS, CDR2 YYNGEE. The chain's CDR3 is CASSVNSGNTEAFF. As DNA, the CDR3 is TGTGCCAGCAGCGTAAACTCGGGGAACACTGAAGCTTTCTTT. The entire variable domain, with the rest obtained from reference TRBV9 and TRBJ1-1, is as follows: DSGVTQTPKHLITATGQRVTLRCSPRSGDLSVYWYQQSLDQGLQFLIQYYNGEERAKGNILERFSAQQFPDLHSELNLSSLELGDSALYFCASSVNSGNTEAFFGQGTRLTVV.

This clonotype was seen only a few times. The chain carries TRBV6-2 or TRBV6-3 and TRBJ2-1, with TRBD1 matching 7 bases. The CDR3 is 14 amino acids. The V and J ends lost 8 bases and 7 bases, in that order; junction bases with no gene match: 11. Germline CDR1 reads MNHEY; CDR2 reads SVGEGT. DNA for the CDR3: TGTGCCAGCGTCGGGGACAGTGGGTCAAATGAGCAGTTCTTC. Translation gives CASVGDSGSNEQFF.

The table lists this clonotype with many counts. CDR3 in DNA: TGTGCCGAGGGACTGGGTTGGGATACGCAGTATTTT. Its protein product is CAEGLGWDTQYF. The V and J genes are TRBV2 and TRBJ2-3; perhaps TRBD2 as D (6 bases). The germline gives CDR1 SNHLY, CDR2 FYNNEI. This CDR3 comprises 12 residues. V lost 11 bases, J lost 6 bases, and 15 bases lay in between.

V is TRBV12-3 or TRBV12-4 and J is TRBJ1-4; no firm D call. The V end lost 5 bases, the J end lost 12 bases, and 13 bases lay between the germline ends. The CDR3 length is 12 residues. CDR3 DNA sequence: TGTGCCAGCAGTCATGACTCCGGCGAACTGTTTTTT. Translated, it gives CASSHDSGELFF.

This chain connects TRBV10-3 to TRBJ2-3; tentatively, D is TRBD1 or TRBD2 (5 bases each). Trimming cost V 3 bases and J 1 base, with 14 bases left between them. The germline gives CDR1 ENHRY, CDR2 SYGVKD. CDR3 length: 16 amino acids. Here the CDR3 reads CAISDPRGGGTDTQYF. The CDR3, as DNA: TGTGCCATCAGTGACCCGAGGGGTGGGGGCACAGATACGCAGTATTTT.